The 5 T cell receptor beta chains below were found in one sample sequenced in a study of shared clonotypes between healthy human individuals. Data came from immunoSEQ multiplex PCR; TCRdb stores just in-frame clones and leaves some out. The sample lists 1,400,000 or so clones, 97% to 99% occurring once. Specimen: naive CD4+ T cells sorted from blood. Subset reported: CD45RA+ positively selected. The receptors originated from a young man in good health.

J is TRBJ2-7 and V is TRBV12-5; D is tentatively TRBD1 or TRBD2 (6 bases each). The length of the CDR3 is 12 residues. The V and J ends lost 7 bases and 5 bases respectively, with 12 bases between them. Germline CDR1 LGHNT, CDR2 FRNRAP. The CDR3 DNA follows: TGTGCTAGTGCCCGGGGGCCCAACGAGCAGTACTTC. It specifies CASARGPNEQYF. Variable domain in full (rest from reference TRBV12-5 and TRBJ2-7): DARVTQTPRHKVTEMGQEVTMRCQPILGHNTVFWYRQTMMQGLELLAYFRNRAPLDDSGMPKDRFSAEMPDATLATLKIQPSEPRDSAVYFCASARGPNEQYFGPGTRLTVT.

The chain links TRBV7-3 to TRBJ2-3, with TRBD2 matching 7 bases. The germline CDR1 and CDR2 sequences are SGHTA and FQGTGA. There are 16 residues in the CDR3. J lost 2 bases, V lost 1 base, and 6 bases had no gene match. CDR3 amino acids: CASSLIGGRDTDTQYF. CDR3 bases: TGTGCCAGCAGCTTAATTGGAGGGAGGGACACAGATACGCAGTATTTT.

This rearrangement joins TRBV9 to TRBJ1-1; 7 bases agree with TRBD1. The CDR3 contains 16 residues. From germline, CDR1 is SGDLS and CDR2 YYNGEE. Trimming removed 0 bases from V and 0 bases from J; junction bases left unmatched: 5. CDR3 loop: CASSVVGTDMNTEAFF. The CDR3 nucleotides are TGTGCCAGCAGCGTAGTGGGGACAGACATGAACACTGAAGCTTTCTTT.

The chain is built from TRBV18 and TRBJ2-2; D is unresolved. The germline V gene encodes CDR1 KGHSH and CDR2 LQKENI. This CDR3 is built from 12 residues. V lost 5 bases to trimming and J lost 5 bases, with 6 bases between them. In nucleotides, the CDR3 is TGTGCCAGCTCAAAGGAGACCGGGGAGCTGTTTTTT. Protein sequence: CASSKETGELFF. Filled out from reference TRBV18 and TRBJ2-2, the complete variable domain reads NAGVMQNPRHLVRRRGQEARLRCSPMKGHSHVYWYRQLPEEGLKFMVYLQKENIIDESGMPKERFSAEFPKEGPSILRIQQVVRGDSAAYFCASSKETGELFFGEGSRLTVL.

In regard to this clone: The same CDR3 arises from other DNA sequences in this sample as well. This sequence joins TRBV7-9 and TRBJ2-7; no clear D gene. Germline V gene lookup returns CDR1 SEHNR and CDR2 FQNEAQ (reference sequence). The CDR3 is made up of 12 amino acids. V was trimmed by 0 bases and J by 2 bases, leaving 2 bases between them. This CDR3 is CASSLAAYEQYF. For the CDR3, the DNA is TGTGCCAGCAGCTTAGCGGCCTACGAGCAGTACTTC.